The next 9 T cell receptor beta chains were all read from a single sample in a study of OX40 agonist ivuxolimab in advanced cancers. Here immunoSEQ multiplex PCR was the method, and the copy in TCRdb shows in-frame clones only, minus some. Among around 35,000 clones, 70% to 90% were seen once, and the ten largest hold 2.4%. Source: CD4+ or CD8+ T cells sorted from blood, taken in a trial of the OX40 agonist ivuxolimab. All receptors come from an adult with an advanced solid tumor such as melanoma, head and neck, liver or kidney cancer.

The chain employs TRBV10-1 and TRBJ2-2; D remains ambiguous. Germline V gene lookup returns CDR1 WNHNN and CDR2 SYGVQD (reference sequence). The CDR3 sequence is 14 residues long. The V end was cut by 7 bases, the J end by 2 bases, with 11 bases between. The CDR3 sequence is CASTRELNTGELFF. The CDR3 region has the DNA TGCGCCAGCACAAGAGAATTAAACACCGGGGAGCTGTTTTTT.

V is TRBV6-1 and J is TRBJ1-5, with D possibly matching TRBD1 (6 bases). The CDR3 has 15 residues. V lost 6 bases and J 0 bases, leaving 12 bases between the germline ends. Germline lookup yields CDR1 MNHNS and CDR2 SASEGT. Here the CDR3 DNA reads TGTGCCAGCAGAGGGGGGGGGAATAGCAATCAGCCCCAGCATTTT. Protein sequence: CASRGGGNSNQPQHF.

The V and J genes are TRBV19 and TRBJ1-5, with D possibly matching TRBD1 (5 bases). Trimming stripped 9 bases from V and 8 bases from J, with 23 bases between. Germline V CDR1 and CDR2: LNHDA, SQIVND (reference sequence). This CDR3 comprises 15 residues. CDR3 coding DNA: TGTGCCAGCAAGAGGGTAACAGATTGGGGGGAGCCCCAGCATTTT. Its protein product is CASKRVTDWGEPQHF.

V is TRBV5-4 and J is TRBJ2-7; 10 nucleotides align to TRBD1. This CDR3 spans 16 amino acids. V was pared by 4 bases and J by 4 bases, with 11 bases of the junction left unmatched. CDR1 and CDR2 (germline): SGHNT, YYREEE (reference sequence). CDR3 loop: CASSQVRQGAGYEQYF. The CDR3 DNA sequence: TGTGCCAGCAGCCAAGTTCGACAGGGGGCTGGATACGAGCAGTACTTC.

V is TRBV6-1 and J is TRBJ2-5; D ambiguous. This CDR3 has 13 amino acids. The germline V gene has CDR1 MNHNS and CDR2 SASEGT. Between the trimmed V and J ends, which lost 4 bases and 2 bases, there was a span of 8 bases. The DNA for the CDR3 is TGTGCCAGCAGTGGTTACAGACAAGAGACCCAGTACTTC. Translated: CASSGYRQETQYF.

The rearrangement links TRBV5-1 to TRBJ2-1, with D possibly matching TRBD2 (6 bases). Germline V gives CDR1 SGHRS, CDR2 YFSETQ. V lost 2 bases, J lost 5 bases, and 14 bases lay in between. The length of the CDR3 is 15 residues. CDR3 in DNA: TGCGCCAGCAGCTTCCCCGGACTATCTAACAATGAGCAGTTCTTC. It yields the protein CASSFPGLSNNEQFF. Filled out from reference TRBV5-1 and TRBJ2-1, the complete variable domain reads KAGVTQTPRYLIKTRGQQVTLSCSPISGHRSVSWYQQTPGQGLQFLFEYFSETQRNKGNFPGRFSGRQFSNSRSEMNVSTLELGDSALYLCASSFPGLSNNEQFFGPGTRLTVL.

The V and J genes are TRBV9 and TRBJ2-3, with TRBD2 matching over 12 bases. V gave up 4 bases and J gave up 7 bases; unmatched junction bases: 10. CDR1 is SGDLS and CDR2 is YYNGEE in the germline V gene. This CDR3 contains 16 residues. CDR3 nucleotides: TGTGCCAGCAGCCCAGAGGGGGGACTAGCGGGTAATACGCAGTATTTT. This encodes CASSPEGGLAGNTQYF.

This clone was observed a single time. V is TRBV6-6 and J is TRBJ1-3; D unresolved. Germline lookup yields CDR1 MNHNY and CDR2 SVGAGI (reference sequence). This CDR3 has 14 residues. V was pared by 7 bases and J by 0 bases, with 10 bases between. This CDR3 is CASKTDNSGNTIYF. DNA of the CDR3: TGTGCCAGCAAAACCGACAACTCTGGAAACACCATATATTTT.

The chain is built from TRBV7-8 and TRBJ2-5; 12 bases align to TRBD2. V shed 1 base, J shed 5 bases, and the junction held 5 bases outside the gene matches. The CDR3 spans 16 residues. Looked up from germline, CDR1 is SGHVS and CDR2 is FQNEAQ. The CDR3 DNA reads as TGTGCCAGCAGCTTAGGCCTAGCGGGGGGGGGTGAGACCCAGTACTTC. It specifies CASSLGLAGGGETQYF. Looking up the rest from reference TRBV7-8 and TRBJ2-5 gives the full variable domain: GAGVSQSPRYKVAKRGQDVALRCDPISGHVSLFWYQQALGQGPEFLTYFQNEAQLDKSGLPSDRFFAERPEGSVSTLKIQRTQQEDSAVYLCASSLGLAGGGETQYFGPGTRLLVL.